Each of the 26 T cell receptor beta chains below was sequenced from the same sample in a study of PD-L1 blockade in urothelial cancer. Generated by immunoSEQ multiplex PCR, the TCRdb table keeps only in-frame clones and is missing some. The table lists tens of thousands of clones, around nine tenths of them singletons. Noted time point: pretreatment peripheral blood. The sample consisted of PBMCs, taken around atezolizumab (anti-PD-L1) treatment. Receptors were obtained from a woman aged 55-69 years with urothelial cancer.

The gene calls are TRBV6-1 and TRBJ1-5, with unresolved D. Germline CDR1 reads MNHNS; CDR2 reads SASEGT. V gave up 5 bases and J gave up 3 bases, with 8 bases separating them. This CDR3 is 13 amino acids long. CDR3 protein: CASSSVINQPQHF. The CDR3 DNA reads as TGTGCCAGCAGTTCAGTGATCAATCAGCCCCAGCATTTT.

The chain joins TRBV14 to TRBJ2-1, with 8 bases matching TRBD2. There are 16 residues in the CDR3. Trimming at V came to 4 bases and at J to 4 bases, leaving 9 bases not matched to a gene. Germline CDR1 and CDR2: SGHDN and FVKESK. DNA for the CDR3: TGTGCCAGCAGCCCGGGAGGGCAGCCGGCTTACAATGAGCAGTTCTTC. Protein product: CASSPGGQPAYNEQFF.

The chain couples TRBV5-4 to TRBJ2-7; 7 bases are a match to TRBD1. The CDR3 totals 15 residues. Per germline, CDR1 SGHNT and CDR2 YYREEE (reference sequence). V shed 3 bases, J shed 6 bases, and the junction held 12 bases outside the gene matches. The CDR3 bases are TGTGCCAGCAGCTGGAAGACAGGGTTAGATCTCGAGCAGTACTTC. Protein product: CASSWKTGLDLEQYF.

J is TRBJ2-5 and V is TRBV5-4; 10 bases agree with TRBD1. Germline V gene lookup returns CDR1 SGHNT and CDR2 YYREEE (reference sequence). Germline trimming cut 3 bases from V and 4 bases from J; bases unmatched to any gene: 3. The CDR3 has 14 residues. The DNA of the CDR3 is TGTGCCAGCAGCTGGGACAGGGGATTAGAGACCCAGTACTTC. Encoded protein: CASSWDRGLETQYF.

J is TRBJ2-7 and V is TRBV6-1, with 9 bases that match TRBD1. Per the germline V gene, CDR1 is MNHNS and CDR2 is SASEGT. Germline trimming cut 3 bases from V and 2 bases from J; bases unmatched to any gene: 8. This CDR3 has 16 residues. This CDR3 is CASSDHWTGEAYEQYF. CDR3 in DNA: TGTGCCAGCAGTGACCACTGGACAGGGGAGGCCTACGAGCAGTACTTC.

This chain joins TRBV28 and TRBJ2-7, with 10 bases that match TRBD2. In germline, CDR1 is MDHEN, CDR2 SYDVKM. The CDR3 loop spans 13 amino acids. Trimming took 4 bases from V and 9 from J; bases not matched to a gene: 6. The CDR3, as DNA: TGTGCCAGCAGTTCCGGGACTAGCGAGAGGCAGTACTTC. Translating it yields CASSSGTSERQYF.

The chain joins TRBV28 to TRBJ1-5, with D perhaps matching TRBD1 (5 bases). The CDR3 is 15 residues long. Trimming removed 2 bases from V and 3 bases from J, with 11 bases in between. CDR1 is MDHEN and CDR2 is SYDVKM in the germline V gene. CDR3 residues: CASSLQGEDNQPQHF. The CDR3 coding sequence is TGTGCCAGCAGTTTACAAGGGGAGGACAATCAGCCCCAGCATTTT.

J is TRBJ1-3 and V is TRBV5-6; TRBD1 matches 9 bases. Looked up from germline, CDR1 is SGHDT and CDR2 is YYEEEE. V lost 4 bases and J lost 4; bases outside the gene matches: 9. The CDR3 has 16 amino acids. In DNA form, the CDR3 reads TGTGCCAGCAGCCCGGGACAGGGTTTGTACGGAAACACCATATATTTT. Its translation: CASSPGQGLYGNTIYF.

The V and J genes are TRBV28 and TRBJ2-1; 8 bases are shared with TRBD1. This CDR3 has 15 amino acids. The germline CDR1 and CDR2 sequences are MDHEN and SYDVKM. V shed 6 bases, J shed 4 bases, and the junction held 8 bases outside the gene matches. CDR3 protein: CASRRAGQDYNEQFF. The CDR3 nucleotides are TGTGCCAGCAGACGGGCGGGACAGGATTACAATGAGCAGTTCTTC.

V gene TRBV28 combines with J gene TRBJ1-3; D possibly corresponds to TRBD1 (5 bases). CDR1 is MDHEN and CDR2 is SYDVKM in the germline V gene. Deletions cut 5 bases from V and 0 bases from J, with 17 bases between. The CDR3 has 17 amino acids. CDR3 DNA sequence: TGTGCCAGCAGTCCCCTTTTCACAGGAGCCTCTGGAAACACCATATATTTT. Translated: CASSPLFTGASGNTIYF.

This chain joins TRBV18 and TRBJ2-1, with TRBD2 matching over 11 bases. This CDR3 has 14 residues. The junction had 5 bases not matched to a gene; V was cut back by 2 bases and J by 11 bases. Germline V lookup: CDR1 KGHSH, CDR2 LQKENI. The CDR3 bases are TGTGCCAGCTCACCAGGGACTAGCGGACCTAAGCAGTTCTTC. Protein: CASSPGTSGPKQFF. The entire variable domain, with the rest obtained from reference TRBV18 and TRBJ2-1, is as follows: NAGVMQNPRHLVRRRGQEARLRCSPMKGHSHVYWYRQLPEEGLKFMVYLQKENIIDESGMPKERFSAEFPKEGPSILRIQQVVRGDSAAYFCASSPGTSGPKQFFGPGTRLTVL.

The chain is built from TRBV10-3 and TRBJ1-4; D gene uncertain. The ends were cut back, 0 bases at V and 0 bases at J, with 8 bases in the middle. There are 16 residues in the CDR3. Germline V lookup: CDR1 ENHRY, CDR2 SYGVKD. CDR3 loop: CAISESGFTTNEKLFF. CDR3 coding DNA: TGTGCCATCAGTGAGTCGGGCTTCACAACTAATGAAAAACTGTTTTTT.

The J gene is TRBJ2-7, the V gene TRBV10-3; D may be TRBD1 (7 bases). V lost 10 bases and J lost 5, with 21 bases in between. The CDR3 is 14 residues long. Looked up from germline, CDR1 is ENHRY and CDR2 is SYGVKD. The CDR3 region has the DNA TGTGCCACGGGCATGGGGGGACAGTCCAACGAGCAGTACTTC. Its protein is CATGMGGQSNEQYF.

J is TRBJ1-1 and V is TRBV5-4; no clear D. V lost 4 bases and J 10 bases, leaving 17 bases between the germline ends. This CDR3 has 13 amino acids. Per the germline V gene, CDR1 is SGHNT and CDR2 is YYREEE (reference sequence). The CDR3 region is CASSLAGFDLAFF. The CDR3 region has the DNA TGTGCCAGCAGCCTAGCTGGGTTTGATCTAGCTTTCTTT.

V is TRBV29-1 and J is TRBJ2-7; 12 bases align to TRBD1. From germline, CDR1 is SQVTM and CDR2 ANQGSEA. V lost 5 bases and J lost 5; bases outside the gene matches: 4. This CDR3 has 13 residues. The CDR3 DNA reads as TGCAGCGTTCCCGGGACAGGGGGCCACGAGCAGTACTTC. As protein: CSVPGTGGHEQYF.

J is TRBJ1-1 and V is TRBV10-3; a weak D match, TRBD1 (5 bases). The V gene lost 6 bases and the J gene lost 0 bases, with 5 bases spanning the gap. There are 12 residues in the CDR3. Germline lookup yields CDR1 ENHRY and CDR2 SYGVKD. CDR3 DNA: TGTGCCATCAGGACAGTGAACACTGAAGCTTTCTTT. Translating gives CAIRTVNTEAFF.

This chain connects TRBV5-1 to TRBJ2-5; TRBD1 matches at 7 bases. Looked up from germline, CDR1 is SGHRS and CDR2 is YFSETQ. The CDR3 has 15 residues. V trimming: 0 bases; J trimming: 2 bases; junction bases outside the gene matches: 4. The CDR3 loop is CASSLVAGGQETQYF. In DNA, the CDR3 is TGCGCCAGCAGCTTGGTGGCAGGGGGTCAAGAGACCCAGTACTTC.

In DNA form, the CDR3 reads TGTGCCAGCAGTTTAGAGCTAGGAAGTAGCAATCAGCCCCAGCATTTT. Amino acids: CASSLELGSSNQPQHF. The rearrangement links TRBV28 to TRBJ1-5; D gene uncertain. CDR3 length equals 16 residues. Germline CDR1 MDHEN, CDR2 SYDVKM. Trimming shortened V by 2 bases and J by 0 bases, and 11 bases separated the two germline ends.

The rearrangement uses TRBV2 and TRBJ1-3, with unresolved D. Trimming removed 11 bases at V and 1 base at J, with 18 bases between. The CDR3 is 15 residues long. Germline V gives CDR1 SNHLY, CDR2 FYNNEI. The CDR3 DNA reads as TGTGCCGGAATGCCGAGGCCCGATTCTGGAAACACCATATATTTT. This encodes CAGMPRPDSGNTIYF.

This sequence joins TRBV6-5 and TRBJ2-7; 7 nucleotides agree with TRBD1. The V segment lost 0 bases and the J segment 0 bases; nucleotides outside the gene matches: 5. CDR1 and CDR2 (germline): MNHEY, SVGAGI. The CDR3 loop spans 16 amino acids. This CDR3 is CASSYSVTGHSYEQYF. CDR3 in DNA: TGTGCCAGCAGTTACTCGGTGACAGGGCACTCCTACGAGCAGTACTTC.

This sequence joins TRBV7-9 and TRBJ2-1; D unresolved. Trimming took off 4 bases at V and 8 bases at J, with 18 bases between the two ends. The CDR3 contains 15 residues. Per the germline V gene, CDR1 is SEHNR and CDR2 is FQNEAQ (reference sequence). DNA of the CDR3: TGTGCCAGCAGCTCCGTTAGTGGCGTTGGAGATGAGCAGTTCTTC. This encodes CASSSVSGVGDEQFF.

The chain couples TRBV5-4 to TRBJ2-7; 9 nucleotides agree with TRBD1. Germline V lookup: CDR1 SGHNT, CDR2 YYREEE (reference sequence). The junction had 4 bases not matched to a gene; V was cut back by 2 bases and J by 1 base. This CDR3 comprises 15 residues. CDR3 residues: CASSLPGQGSYEQYF. Here the CDR3 DNA reads TGTGCCAGCAGCTTACCGGGACAGGGTTCCTACGAGCAGTACTTC.

This rearrangement joins TRBV5-1 to TRBJ2-3, with 8 bases that match TRBD2. The V and J ends lost 0 bases and 0 bases, in that order; junction bases with no gene match: 3. Germline V gene sequence: CDR1 SGHRS, CDR2 YFSETQ. The CDR3 consists of 16 residues. DNA for the CDR3: TGCGCCAGCAGCTTGGGGTCTAGCGGGAGCACAGATACGCAGTATTTT. It specifies CASSLGSSGSTDTQYF.

CDR3 loop: CASSSSTGELFF. CDR3 DNA sequence: TGTGCCAGCAGTTCCTCCACCGGGGAGCTGTTTTTT. The rearrangement joins TRBV28 to TRBJ2-2; D gene ambiguous. With 4 bases removed from V and 4 bases from J, the gap between germline ends came to 4 bases. Germline-derived CDR1 and CDR2 are MDHEN and SYDVKM. This CDR3 has 12 amino acids.

This chain uses TRBV6-1 with TRBJ2-7, with 11 bases fitting TRBD1. Per the germline V gene, CDR1 is MNHNS and CDR2 is SASEGT. Trimming at V came to 6 bases and at J to 5 bases, leaving 6 bases not matched to a gene. This CDR3 is 14 amino acids long. The CDR3 sequence: CASRGTGGFNEQYF. The DNA of the CDR3 is TGTGCCAGCAGGGGGACAGGGGGGTTCAACGAGCAGTACTTC.

The chain employs TRBV2 and TRBJ1-5, with D unclear. Per germline, CDR1 SNHLY and CDR2 FYNNEI. The CDR3 sequence is 15 residues long. V was trimmed by 7 bases and J by 1 base, leaving 14 bases between them. CDR3 amino acids: CASTRTGGSNQPQHF. In DNA, the CDR3 is TGTGCCAGCACTCGAACGGGAGGGAGCAATCAGCCCCAGCATTTT.